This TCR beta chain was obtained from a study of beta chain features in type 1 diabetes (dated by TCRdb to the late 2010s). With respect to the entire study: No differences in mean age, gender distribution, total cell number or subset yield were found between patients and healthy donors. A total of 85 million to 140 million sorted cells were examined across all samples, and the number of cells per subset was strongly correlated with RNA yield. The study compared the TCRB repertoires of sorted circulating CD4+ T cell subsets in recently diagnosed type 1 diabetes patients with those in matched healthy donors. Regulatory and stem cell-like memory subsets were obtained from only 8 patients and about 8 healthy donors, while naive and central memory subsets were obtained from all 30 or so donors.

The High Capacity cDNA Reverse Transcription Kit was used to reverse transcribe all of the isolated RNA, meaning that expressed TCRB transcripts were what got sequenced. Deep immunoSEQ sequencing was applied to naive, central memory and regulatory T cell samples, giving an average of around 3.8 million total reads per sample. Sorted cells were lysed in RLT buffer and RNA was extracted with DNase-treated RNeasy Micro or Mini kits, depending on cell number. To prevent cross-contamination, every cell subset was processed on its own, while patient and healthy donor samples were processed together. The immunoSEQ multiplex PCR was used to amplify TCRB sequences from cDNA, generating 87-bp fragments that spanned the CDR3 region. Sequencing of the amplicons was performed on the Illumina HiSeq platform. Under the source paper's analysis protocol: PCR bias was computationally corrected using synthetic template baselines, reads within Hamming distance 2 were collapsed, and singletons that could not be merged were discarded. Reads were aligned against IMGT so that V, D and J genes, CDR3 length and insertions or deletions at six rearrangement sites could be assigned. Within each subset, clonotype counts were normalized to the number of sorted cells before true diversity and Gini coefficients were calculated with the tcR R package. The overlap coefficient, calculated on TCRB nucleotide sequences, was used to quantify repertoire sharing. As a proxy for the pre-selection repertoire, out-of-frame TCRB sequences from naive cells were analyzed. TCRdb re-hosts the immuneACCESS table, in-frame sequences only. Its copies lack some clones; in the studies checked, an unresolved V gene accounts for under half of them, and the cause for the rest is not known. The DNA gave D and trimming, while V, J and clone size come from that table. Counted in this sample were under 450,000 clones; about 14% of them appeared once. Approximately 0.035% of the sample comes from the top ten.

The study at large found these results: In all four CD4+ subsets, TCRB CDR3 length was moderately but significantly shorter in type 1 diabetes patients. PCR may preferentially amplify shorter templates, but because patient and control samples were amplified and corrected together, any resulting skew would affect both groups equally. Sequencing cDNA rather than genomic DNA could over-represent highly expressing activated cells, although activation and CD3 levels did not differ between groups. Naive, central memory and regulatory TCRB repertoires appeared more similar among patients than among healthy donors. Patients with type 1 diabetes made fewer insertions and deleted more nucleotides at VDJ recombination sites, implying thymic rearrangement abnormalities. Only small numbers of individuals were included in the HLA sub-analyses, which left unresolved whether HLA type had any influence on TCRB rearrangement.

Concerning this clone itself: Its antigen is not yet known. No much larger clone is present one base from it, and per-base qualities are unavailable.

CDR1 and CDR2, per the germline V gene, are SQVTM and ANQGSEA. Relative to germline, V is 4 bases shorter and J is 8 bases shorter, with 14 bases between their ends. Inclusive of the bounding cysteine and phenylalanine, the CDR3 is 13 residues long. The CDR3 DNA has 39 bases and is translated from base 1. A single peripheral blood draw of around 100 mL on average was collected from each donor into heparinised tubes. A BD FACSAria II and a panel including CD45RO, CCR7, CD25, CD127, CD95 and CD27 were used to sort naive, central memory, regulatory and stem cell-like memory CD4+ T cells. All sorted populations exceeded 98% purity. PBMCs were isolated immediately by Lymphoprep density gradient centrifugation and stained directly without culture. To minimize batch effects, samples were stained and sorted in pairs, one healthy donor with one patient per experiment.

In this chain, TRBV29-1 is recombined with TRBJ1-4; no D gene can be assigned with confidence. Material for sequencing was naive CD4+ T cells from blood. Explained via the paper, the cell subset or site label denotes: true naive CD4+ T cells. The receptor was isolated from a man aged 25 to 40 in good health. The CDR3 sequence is CSVVWRLEEKLFF. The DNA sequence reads TGCAGCGTTGTGTGGAGGTTAGAAGAAAAACTGTTTTTT.